This T cell receptor beta chain was sequenced for a study of monozygotic twins with inflammatory bowel disease. Overall study results and limits: No repertoire similarity difference was seen between concordant and discordant twins; power was possibly limited.

On this clonotype itself: Its antigen is not identified.

TCRdb re-called the 5' RACE reads; every CDR3 protein appears as one record, without DNA. The sample has about 380,000 distinct CDR3 sequences; the top ten hold about 2.5%. The clonotype comes from a human donor with ulcerative colitis or Crohn's disease, or a healthy co-twin of an affected twin (not recorded which). The material sequenced was blood.

The CDR3 sequence: CASSQDEQGGNEQFF. This rearrangement joins TRBV4-3 to TRBJ2-1; there is no DNA to check the TCRdb D call of TRBD1. Germline CDR1 and CDR2: LGHNA and YSLEER. The CDR3 length is 15 residues.